The clone carrying this T cell receptor (beta chain) was counted a single time. Original analysis: Nucleated cell counts were estimated from reference gene primer amplification. Generated by immunoSEQ multiplex PCR, the TCRdb table keeps only in-frame clones and is missing some. D and trimming were read from the DNA, whereas the V and J calls and clone size are those reported in that table. The repertoire consists of 75,000 to 100,000 clones, with 87% occurring once and the leading ten covering 7.4%. These data originate in a study of blood T cell repertoires in COVID-19. Background on the study: Acute and convalescent COVID-19 specimens originated in the United States, Italy and Spain. T cells, B-cell-depleted T cells, or PBMCs provided the cDNA or gDNA that served as material.

The CDR3 runs 14 residues. Unmatched junction bases numbered 3, after V lost 4 bases and J lost 2 bases. Germline CDR1 and CDR2: SGHDN and FVKESK. The source is a human donor with acute or convalescent COVID-19. The donor label of this sample is uncertain. The V call is TRBV14, the J call TRBJ2-7, with TRBD1 identical over 9 bases. Sequencing input: peripheral blood. In nucleotides, the CDR3 is TGTGCCAGCAGCCCTCGACAGGGGGCCTACGAGCAGTACTTC. Residues: CASSPRQGAYEQYF.